A selection of T cell receptor beta chains follows, all from one sample in a study of blood T cell repertoires in COVID-19. Sequencing used immunoSEQ multiplex PCR; TCRdb keeps in-frame clones, though not all of them. The data hold over 200,000 clones, with 65% to 90% observed a single time. The source material was peripheral blood. These receptors were collected from a man older than 75 with acute or convalescent COVID-19. Each CDR3 is given with its conserved first and last residue. The order of the fields is V gene, J gene, clone size, D gene, CDR3 protein, CDR3 DNA. The D gene is left open where the match is weak. Clone size is given for some rows only: seen once, a few or many times, or a class if the clone is expanded.

V gene: TRBV10-1
J gene: TRBJ2-6
clone size: NA
D gene: NA
CDR3 protein: CASFVKGAGANVLTF
CDR3 DNA: TGCGCCAGCTTCGTGAAGGGGGCTGGGGCCAACGTCCTGACTTTC

V gene: TRBV24-1
J gene: TRBJ2-3
clone size: NA
D gene: TRBD1
CDR3 protein: CATSAGQGSTDTQYF
CDR3 DNA: TGTGCCACCAGTGCCGGACAGGGCTCCACAGATACGCAGTATTTT

V gene: TRBV19
J gene: TRBJ2-5
clone size: NA
D gene: NA
CDR3 protein: CASSINSAGQETQYF
CDR3 DNA: TGTGCCAGTAGTATCAACTCGGCAGGACAAGAGACCCAGTACTTC

V gene: TRBV18
J gene: TRBJ1-2
clone size: NA
D gene: TRBD1
CDR3 protein: CASSPKTGTGLNGYTF
CDR3 DNA: TGTGCCAGCTCACCTAAAACCGGGACAGGGTTGAACGGCTACACCTTC

V gene: TRBV12-3/TRBV12-4
J gene: TRBJ1-1
clone size: NA
D gene: NA
CDR3 protein: CASKPGTSEAFF
CDR3 DNA: TGTGCCAGCAAACCCGGGACAAGTGAAGCTTTCTTT

V gene: TRBV5-5
J gene: TRBJ2-2
clone size: NA
D gene: TRBD2
CDR3 protein: CASSPTSGSFTGELFF
CDR3 DNA: TGTGCCAGCAGCCCGACTAGCGGGAGCTTCACCGGGGAGCTGTTTTTT

V gene: TRBV4-3
J gene: TRBJ1-6
clone size: once
D gene: TRBD1
CDR3 protein: CASSQVDRENSPLHF
CDR3 DNA: TGCGCCAGCAGCCAAGTGGACAGGGAGAATTCACCCCTCCACTTT

V gene: TRBV6-5
J gene: TRBJ2-3
clone size: NA
D gene: TRBD2
CDR3 protein: CASSYSGGTGTDTQYF
CDR3 DNA: TGTGCCAGCAGTTACTCGGGGGGGACGGGCACAGATACGCAGTATTTT

V gene: TRBV2
J gene: TRBJ2-1
clone size: NA
D gene: TRBD2
CDR3 protein: CASRALASYNEQFF
CDR3 DNA: TGTGCCAGCAGGGCACTAGCGTCCTACAATGAGCAGTTCTTC

V gene: TRBV11-1
J gene: TRBJ2-5
clone size: NA
D gene: NA
CDR3 protein: CASSRAGRSQETQYF
CDR3 DNA: TGTGCCAGCAGCCGCGCAGGCCGTTCTCAAGAGACCCAGTACTTC

V gene: TRBV27
J gene: TRBJ2-2
clone size: NA
D gene: TRBD2
CDR3 protein: CASSLSLAGGELFF
CDR3 DNA: TGTGCCAGCAGTTTATCACTAGCGGGCGGGGAGCTGTTTTTT

V gene: TRBV4-2
J gene: TRBJ2-5
clone size: NA
D gene: TRBD2
CDR3 protein: CASSQVAGEGGETQYF
CDR3 DNA: TGTGCCAGCAGCCAAGTAGCGGGAGAGGGAGGCGAGACCCAGTACTTC

V gene: TRBV7-3
J gene: TRBJ2-6
clone size: NA
D gene: NA
CDR3 protein: CASSSPGAGANVLTF
CDR3 DNA: TGTGCCAGCAGCTCTCCAGGGGCCGGGGCCAACGTCCTGACTTTC

V gene: TRBV18
J gene: TRBJ2-2
clone size: once
D gene: TRBD2
CDR3 protein: CASSPVGLAGPGELFF
CDR3 DNA: TGTGCCAGCTCACCTGTAGGACTAGCGGGACCCGGGGAGCTGTTTTTT

V gene: TRBV6-1
J gene: TRBJ1-1
clone size: NA
D gene: NA
CDR3 protein: CASSEGGMNTEAFF
CDR3 DNA: TGTGCCAGCAGTGAGGGGGGGATGAACACTGAAGCTTTCTTT

V gene: TRBV5-4
J gene: TRBJ2-3
clone size: NA
D gene: TRBD1
CDR3 protein: CASRSPGTASTDTQYF
CDR3 DNA: TGTGCCAGCAGGTCACCTGGGACAGCTAGCACAGATACGCAGTATTTT

V gene: TRBV7-2
J gene: TRBJ2-1
clone size: NA
D gene: TRBD1
CDR3 protein: CASSPPGTGGNEQFF
CDR3 DNA: TGTGCCAGCAGCCCACCCGGGACAGGGGGGAATGAGCAGTTCTTC

V gene: TRBV12-1
J gene: TRBJ2-7
clone size: NA
D gene: NA
CDR3 protein: CASSKTGGMSEQYF
CDR3 DNA: TGTGCCAGCAGCAAAACAGGGGGGATGTCCGAGCAGTACTTC

V gene: TRBV5-1
J gene: TRBJ1-4
clone size: once
D gene: NA
CDR3 protein: CASRGGRTNEKLFF
CDR3 DNA: TGCGCCAGCCGGGGGGGCCGAACTAATGAAAAACTGTTTTTT

V gene: TRBV19
J gene: TRBJ2-1
clone size: NA
D gene: TRBD2
CDR3 protein: CASSIGSGRLNEQFF
CDR3 DNA: TGTGCCAGTAGTATAGGTAGCGGGAGGCTAAATGAGCAGTTCTTC

V gene: TRBV28
J gene: TRBJ2-1
clone size: NA
D gene: NA
CDR3 protein: CASSAGEASGRREQFF
CDR3 DNA: TGTGCCAGCAGCGCAGGGGAGGCTAGCGGTCGGCGTGAGCAGTTCTTC

V gene: TRBV7-8
J gene: TRBJ2-7
clone size: NA
D gene: TRBD1
CDR3 protein: CASSGQGHYEQYF
CDR3 DNA: TGTGCCAGCTCGGGACAGGGGCACTACGAGCAGTACTTC

V gene: TRBV4-1
J gene: TRBJ2-3
clone size: NA
D gene: TRBD2
CDR3 protein: CASSLRTSGGGTDTQYF
CDR3 DNA: TGCGCCAGCAGCCTCCGGACTAGCGGGGGCGGCACAGATACGCAGTATTTT

V gene: TRBV3-1/TRBV3-2
J gene: TRBJ1-2
clone size: once
D gene: TRBD1
CDR3 protein: CASRDRGRSGYTF
CDR3 DNA: TGTGCCAGCAGAGACAGGGGGCGGAGTGGCTACACCTTC

V gene: TRBV30
J gene: TRBJ1-6
clone size: once
D gene: TRBD1
CDR3 protein: CACHRGDRGNSPLHF
CDR3 DNA: TGTGCCTGCCACCGGGGGGACAGGGGGAACTCACCCCTCCACTTT

V gene: TRBV5-1
J gene: TRBJ2-5
clone size: NA
D gene: TRBD2
CDR3 protein: CASSHGEGLEYETQYF
CDR3 DNA: TGCGCCAGCAGCCATGGGGAGGGACTAGAGTACGAGACCCAGTACTTC

V gene: TRBV2
J gene: TRBJ2-3
clone size: NA
D gene: NA
CDR3 protein: CASSTHRQATDTQYF
CDR3 DNA: TGTGCCAGCAGCACTCATAGACAGGCCACAGATACGCAGTATTTT

V gene: TRBV10-1
J gene: TRBJ2-1
clone size: NA
D gene: NA
CDR3 protein: CANPGSRSYNEQFF
CDR3 DNA: TGCGCCAACCCAGGTTCTCGCTCCTACAATGAGCAGTTCTTC

V gene: TRBV29-1
J gene: TRBJ2-3
clone size: NA
D gene: NA
CDR3 protein: CSVLSPGATDTQYF
CDR3 DNA: TGCAGCGTCCTAAGCCCAGGGGCCACAGATACGCAGTATTTT

V gene: TRBV5-1
J gene: TRBJ2-3
clone size: NA
D gene: TRBD2
CDR3 protein: CATKTSARGTDTQYF
CDR3 DNA: TGCGCCACCAAGACTAGCGCCCGAGGCACAGATACGCAGTATTTT

V gene: TRBV28
J gene: TRBJ2-7
clone size: NA
D gene: NA
CDR3 protein: CASSLLQGGQYF
CDR3 DNA: TGTGCCAGCAGCCTCTTACAGGGTGGGCAGTACTTC

V gene: TRBV11-2
J gene: TRBJ2-2
clone size: NA
D gene: NA
CDR3 protein: CASSLDLRAGNTGELFF
CDR3 DNA: TGTGCCAGCAGCTTAGATCTGCGGGCTGGTAACACCGGGGAGCTGTTTTTT

V gene: TRBV18
J gene: TRBJ2-5
clone size: NA
D gene: NA
CDR3 protein: CASSPLGQRETQYF
CDR3 DNA: TGTGCCAGCTCACCACTGGGACAACGGGAGACCCAGTACTTC

V gene: TRBV24-1
J gene: TRBJ2-1
clone size: NA
D gene: TRBD1
CDR3 protein: CATSDWGQGFYNEQFF
CDR3 DNA: TGTGCCACCAGTGATTGGGGACAGGGGTTCTACAATGAGCAGTTCTTC

V gene: TRBV19
J gene: TRBJ1-5
clone size: NA
D gene: NA
CDR3 protein: CASRGRQADLIQPQHF
CDR3 DNA: TGTGCCAGTAGAGGCCGACAGGCCGACTTAATTCAGCCCCAGCATTTT

V gene: TRBV27
J gene: TRBJ1-2
clone size: NA
D gene: TRBD1
CDR3 protein: CATSPDRGFGYTF
CDR3 DNA: TGTGCCACTAGCCCGGACAGGGGTTTTGGCTACACCTTC

V gene: TRBV5-1
J gene: TRBJ1-2
clone size: NA
D gene: TRBD1
CDR3 protein: CASSEGTGGGYTF
CDR3 DNA: TGCGCCAGCAGCGAAGGGACAGGGGGTGGCTACACCTTC

V gene: TRBV24-1
J gene: TRBJ1-5
clone size: NA
D gene: TRBD1
CDR3 protein: CATSGAGTGNQPQHF
CDR3 DNA: TGTGCCACCAGTGGTGCCGGGACAGGGAATCAGCCCCAGCATTTT

V gene: TRBV5-1
J gene: TRBJ2-3
clone size: once
D gene: TRBD2
CDR3 protein: CASSTGTSPDTQYF
CDR3 DNA: TGCGCCAGCAGCACCGGGACTAGCCCCGATACGCAGTATTTT

V gene: TRBV6-5
J gene: TRBJ2-7
clone size: NA
D gene: TRBD1
CDR3 protein: CASSLARQGIYEQYF
CDR3 DNA: TGTGCCAGCAGCCTTGCCAGACAGGGGATTTACGAGCAGTACTTC

V gene: TRBV11-3
J gene: TRBJ2-1
clone size: NA
D gene: TRBD1
CDR3 protein: CASSPGQVRDEQFF
CDR3 DNA: TGTGCCAGCAGCCCGGGACAGGTCCGGGATGAGCAGTTCTTC

V gene: TRBV3-1/TRBV3-2
J gene: TRBJ2-1
clone size: NA
D gene: TRBD2
CDR3 protein: CASSQDLLAGSNEQFF
CDR3 DNA: TGTGCCAGCAGCCAAGATCTCCTAGCGGGAAGTAATGAGCAGTTCTTC

V gene: TRBV7-2
J gene: TRBJ2-1
clone size: NA
D gene: TRBD2
CDR3 protein: CASRGGLGHNEQFF
CDR3 DNA: TGTGCCAGCAGAGGGGGACTAGGCCACAATGAGCAGTTCTTC

V gene: TRBV10-2
J gene: TRBJ2-5
clone size: NA
D gene: TRBD1
CDR3 protein: CASRDRGRETQYF
CDR3 DNA: TGCGCCAGCCGTGATAGGGGGCGAGAGACCCAGTACTTC

V gene: TRBV28
J gene: TRBJ2-7
clone size: once
D gene: NA
CDR3 protein: CASSYGQLSYEQYF
CDR3 DNA: TGTGCCAGCTCTTACGGACAGCTCTCCTACGAGCAGTACTTC

V gene: TRBV7-8
J gene: TRBJ1-2
clone size: NA
D gene: NA
CDR3 protein: CASSLPGGYYGYTF
CDR3 DNA: TGTGCCAGCAGCTTACCGGGGGGGTACTATGGCTACACCTTC

V gene: TRBV6-5
J gene: TRBJ2-5
clone size: NA
D gene: NA
CDR3 protein: CASSWVRAGETQYF
CDR3 DNA: TGTGCCAGCAGTTGGGTCCGGGCGGGCGAGACCCAGTACTTC

V gene: TRBV19
J gene: TRBJ2-5
clone size: NA
D gene: NA
CDR3 protein: CASSRGSGAVQETQYF
CDR3 DNA: TGTGCCAGTAGTAGGGGCTCTGGGGCGGTCCAAGAGACCCAGTACTTC

V gene: TRBV30
J gene: TRBJ1-1
clone size: NA
D gene: TRBD1
CDR3 protein: CAWTGQGATEAFF
CDR3 DNA: TGTGCCTGGACAGGACAGGGGGCAACTGAAGCTTTCTTT

V gene: TRBV4-1
J gene: TRBJ1-1
clone size: NA
D gene: NA
CDR3 protein: CASSPGRYSATEAFF
CDR3 DNA: TGCGCCAGCAGCCCCGGCAGGTACAGTGCCACTGAAGCTTTCTTT

V gene: TRBV10-1
J gene: TRBJ2-3
clone size: NA
D gene: TRBD2
CDR3 protein: CASSEGLAGITDTQYF
CDR3 DNA: TGCGCCAGCAGTGAGGGACTAGCGGGGATCACAGATACGCAGTATTTT

V gene: TRBV9
J gene: TRBJ2-7
clone size: NA
D gene: TRBD2
CDR3 protein: CASSGTPGTSTAEQYF
CDR3 DNA: TGTGCCAGCAGCGGGACCCCCGGGACTAGCACGGCCGAGCAGTACTTC

V gene: TRBV5-5
J gene: TRBJ2-7
clone size: NA
D gene: NA
CDR3 protein: CASSLDYPNPYDYEQYF
CDR3 DNA: TGTGCCAGCAGCTTGGACTATCCAAACCCCTACGACTACGAGCAGTACTTC

V gene: TRBV5-1
J gene: TRBJ2-5
clone size: NA
D gene: NA
CDR3 protein: CASSKSGDRRQETQYF
CDR3 DNA: TGCGCCAGCAGCAAGTCTGGAGACAGGCGACAAGAGACCCAGTACTTC